This entry describes one TCR beta chain. Its antigen remains unidentified. This record comes from a study of T-cell reconstitution after alpha-beta-depleted transplantation in children. Molecular barcoding with unique molecular identifiers was used for the TCRbeta library. One entry per CDR3 protein, called by TCRdb with MiXCR from the PCR reads. The sample lists more than 400,000 distinct CDR3 sequences; about 45% were seen once. V lost 0 bases and J lost 4; bases outside the gene matches: 3. CDR1 is SGDLS and CDR2 is YYNGEE in the germline V gene. The CDR3 is made up of 15 amino acids. Study conclusions and caveats: After transplant, at about two months, alpha-beta T cells were reportedly derived from several hundred expanded graft clones. T-cell numbers and diversity one year post-transplant derived largely from freshly generated T cells. Surviving recipient T cells and thymic progenitors underlay high day-60 TCRbeta diversity in some patients.

The TCR was taken from a girl aged 2 to 9 with aplastic anemia, due to receive a stem cell transplant. The specimen comprised PBMCs, sampled before TCRalphabeta/CD19-depleted stem cell transplant. The chain links TRBV9 to TRBJ2-1; 8 nucleotides align to TRBD2. CDR3 DNA sequence: TGTGCCAGCAGCGTAGACGGGGGGGAATACAATGAGCAGTTCTTC. This translates into CASSVDGGEYNEQFF.